The clone carrying this T cell receptor beta chain came up once. After removal of 7 bases from V and 3 bases from J, the junction contained 13 bases not matched to a gene. In germline, CDR1 is MGHRA, CDR2 YSYEKL. The CDR3 loop spans 16 amino acids. This sample stems from a study of technical replicates of blood from several donors. Clones were read by immunoSEQ multiplex PCR, and TCRdb kept only the in-frame ones, dropping some. The data hold over 65,000 clones, with about 96% observed a single time. The specimen was T cells isolated from PBMCs. The chain is built from TRBV4-1 and TRBJ2-3; TRBD1 agrees at 7 bases. This TCR came from a human donor in good health. CDR3 DNA sequence: TGCGCCAGCACCAGAAAGGGGGCCCAGGGAACAGATACGCAGTATTTT. This gives the protein CASTRKGAQGTDTQYF.